The source of this T cell receptor beta chain is a study of blood T cell repertoires in COVID-19. Study context: Whether acute or convalescent, the COVID-19 samples came from the United States, Italy and Spain. PBMCs, B-cell-depleted T cells, or T cells were the source of the cDNA or gDNA that made up the material.

Original processing notes: Amplified reference gene primers provided the basis for estimating nucleated cell counts. The data were produced by immunoSEQ multiplex PCR, yet TCRdb's version contains in-frame clones alone and is incomplete. The V and J calls and the clone size are those of that table, but D and trimming were determined from the DNA. The profile shows roughly 48,000 clones, around 88% of them singletons. Germline CDR1 reads SGHTA; CDR2 reads FQGNSA. Trimming shortened V by 4 bases and J by 2 bases, and 14 bases separated the two germline ends. This CDR3 contains 15 residues. This clone was counted a single time.

The rearrangement links TRBV7-2 to TRBJ1-2; possible D gene TRBD1, 6 bases. The receptor's source is a human donor in a cohort sampled during active COVID-19. The sequenced material came from peripheral blood. The CDR3, as DNA: TGTGCCAGCAGCTCCGCGGACAGATTGAACTATGGCTACACCTTC. It encodes CASSSADRLNYGYTF.